A single sample gave rise to the 10 T cell receptor beta chains below, sequenced in a study of shared clonotypes between healthy human individuals. CD45RO-negative, CCR7-selected cells formed the naive CD8 fraction, which excluded terminally differentiated effector memory CD45RA+ cells. The protocol was immunoSEQ multiplex PCR, while the TCRdb copy is restricted to in-frame clones and leaves out a portion. In the table there are roughly 2.1 million clones, about 92% of which are singletons. The sequencing input was naive CD8+ T cells from PBMCs. These TCRs come from a man between 18 and 35 years old in good health. Some clones in this sample may be carry-over from other donors' samples.

This sequence joins TRBV7-6 and TRBJ2-1, with 15 bases identical to TRBD2. The CDR3 spans 16 residues. Germline lookup yields CDR1 SGHVS and CDR2 FNYEAQ. Trimming cost V 6 bases and J 10 bases; bases outside gene matches: 10. CDR3 amino acids: CASSGLAGGMSQEQFF. CDR3 bases: TGTGCCAGCAGTGGACTAGCGGGAGGGATGTCGCAGGAGCAGTTCTTC. The whole variable domain, filled in from reference TRBV7-6 and TRBJ2-1, reads GAGVSQSPRYKVTKRGQDVALRCDPISGHVSLYWYRQALGQGPEFLTYFNYEAQQDKSGLPNDRFSAERPEGSISTLTIQRTEQRDSAMYRCASSGLAGGMSQEQFFGPGTRLTVL.

The chain couples TRBV7-9 to TRBJ2-3; no firm D call. Germline V gene sequence: CDR1 SEHNR, CDR2 FQNEAQ (reference sequence). The CDR3 runs 17 residues. V was shortened by 5 bases and J by 2 bases, with 20 bases between the two germline ends. CDR3: CASSPTLVQTFTDTQYF. The CDR3 coding sequence is TGTGCCAGCAGCCCCACCTTAGTGCAGACTTTCACAGATACGCAGTATTTT.

The rearrangement uses TRBV19 and TRBJ2-2; D not certain. Trimming removed 3 bases at V and 6 bases at J, with 8 bases between. The CDR3 contains 13 residues. Germline V gene data show CDR1 as LNHDA and CDR2 as SQIVND (reference sequence). CDR3 loop: CASSIASPGELFF. Here the CDR3 DNA reads TGTGCCAGTAGTATCGCCAGTCCCGGGGAGCTGTTTTTT.

This clone has only a few counts. The gene calls are TRBV9 and TRBJ1-1; 8 bases match TRBD1. Germline-derived CDR1 and CDR2 are SGDLS and YYNGEE. The CDR3 is 14 amino acids. Trimming took 4 bases from V and 1 from J; bases not matched to a gene: 3. The chain's CDR3 is CASSLTGENTEAFF. CDR3 nucleotide sequence: TGTGCCAGCAGCCTGACAGGGGAGAACACTGAAGCTTTCTTT. Drawing the rest from reference TRBV9 and TRBJ1-1, the complete variable domain is DSGVTQTPKHLITATGQRVTLRCSPRSGDLSVYWYQQSLDQGLQFLIQYYNGEERAKGNILERFSAQQFPDLHSELNLSSLELGDSALYFCASSLTGENTEAFFGQGTRLTVV.

V usage is TRBV5-1 and J usage is TRBJ1-1; a possible D gene is TRBD1 (5 bases). Trimming left V 7 bases short and J 1 base short, with 17 bases between. This CDR3 is 15 amino acids long. The germline gives CDR1 SGHRS, CDR2 YFSETQ. DNA for the CDR3: TGCGCCAGCTCCCAGGGTCGGGGCTCGAACACTGAAGCTTTCTTT. Its translation: CASSQGRGSNTEAFF.

V and J are TRBV7-3 and TRBJ2-3; no clear D. Trimming cost V 4 bases and J 1 base, with 9 bases left between them. CDR1 is SGHTA, CDR2 FQGTGA, per germline. The CDR3 sequence is 14 residues long. The CDR3 DNA sequence: TGTGCCAGCAGCTCCCAGGACGGCACAGATACGCAGTATTTT. Its translation is CASSSQDGTDTQYF.

V gene TRBV27 combines with J gene TRBJ2-7; D unclear. Germline-derived CDR1 and CDR2 are MNHEY and SMNVEV (reference sequence). Trimming removed 5 bases from V and 1 base from J, with 9 bases in between. This CDR3 contains 13 residues. CDR3 region: CASSMSASYEQYF. The CDR3 bases are TGTGCCAGCAGTATGAGTGCTTCCTACGAGCAGTACTTC.

CDR3 nucleotide sequence: TGTGCCAGCAGTGAAGTCTTAGGCCCCTACGAGCAGTACTTC. The encoded protein is CASSEVLGPYEQYF. This chain connects TRBV6-1 to TRBJ2-7; D not certain. Trimming removed 1 base at V and 2 bases at J, with 9 bases between. Germline loops: CDR1 MNHNS, CDR2 SASEGT. The CDR3 spans 14 residues.

The rearrangement joins TRBV5-8 to TRBJ1-2; 7 bases match TRBD1. Germline CDR1 and CDR2: SGHTS and YDEGEE. Losses at the gene ends were 4 bases for V and 7 bases for J; bases not matched to a gene: 10. The CDR3 runs 14 residues. CDR3 DNA sequence: TGTGCCAGCAGCCGCCGTGACAGGGTTTTTGGCTACACCTTC. This translates into CASSRRDRVFGYTF.

This chain's CDR3 is CAISPRTGGRNEQFF. CDR3 nucleotides: TGTGCCATCAGCCCTCGGACAGGGGGCCGCAATGAGCAGTTCTTC. The chain recombines TRBV10-3 with TRBJ2-1, with 11 bases matching TRBD1. CDR3 length equals 15 residues. CDR1 is ENHRY and CDR2 is SYGVKD in the germline V gene. The V gene end was trimmed by 6 bases and the J gene end by 6 bases; junction bases not matched to a gene: 7.